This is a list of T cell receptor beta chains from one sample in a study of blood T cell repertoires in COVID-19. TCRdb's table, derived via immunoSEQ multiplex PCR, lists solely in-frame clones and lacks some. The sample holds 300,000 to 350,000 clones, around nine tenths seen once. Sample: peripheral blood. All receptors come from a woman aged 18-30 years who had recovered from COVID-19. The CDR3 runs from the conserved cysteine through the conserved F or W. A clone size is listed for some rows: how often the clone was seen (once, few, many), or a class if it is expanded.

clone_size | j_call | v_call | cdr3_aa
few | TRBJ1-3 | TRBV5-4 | CASSLDSTGGNTIYF
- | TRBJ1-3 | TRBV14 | CASSQGQGVPGNTIYF
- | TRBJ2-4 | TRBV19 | CASSHSVAKNIQYF
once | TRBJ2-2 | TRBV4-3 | CASSQDPGHNTGELFF
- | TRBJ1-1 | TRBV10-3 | CAITLGQGGTEAFF
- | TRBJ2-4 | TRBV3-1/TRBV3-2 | CASSPRGVAKNIQYF
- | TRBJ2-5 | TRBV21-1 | CASPYPETGEETQYF
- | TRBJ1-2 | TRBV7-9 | CASSPRGPYGYTF
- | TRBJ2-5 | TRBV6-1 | CASSEYMGQVRETQYF
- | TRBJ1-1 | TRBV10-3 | CAISGTDRMDTEAFF
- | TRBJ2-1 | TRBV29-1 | CSVGEASGAYNEQFF
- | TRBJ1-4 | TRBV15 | CATSIGTGNEKLFF
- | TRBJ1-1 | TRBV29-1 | CSPQGSRNTEAFF